A selection of T cell receptor beta chains follows, all from one sample in a study of patients and donors after allogeneic stem cell transplantation. TCRdb processed the RT-PCR reads anew with MiXCR; each CDR3 protein has one entry. The table lists approximately 150,000 distinct CDR3 sequences, about a quarter of them singletons. The sequenced sample consisted of blood, either unsorted or a sorted T cell fraction (not recorded which). The source of these receptors is a human donor who was either an allogeneic HSCT recipient or a stem cell or donor lymphocyte infusion donor (not recorded which). It is not recorded whose cells these are; they may come from a transplant donor. Each CDR3 is given with its conserved first and last residue. A D gene is named only where the DNA matches it firmly. Clone size is shown for a subset of rows, as once, few, many or a class of expanded clone.

-,TRBJ1-2,TRBV25-1,-,TGTGCCAGCAGTGTGGGCAGGGACTATGGCTACACCTTC,CASSVGRDYGYTF
-,TRBJ2-5,TRBV14,-,TGTGCCAGCAGCCAAGTTTCCACGTACCAAGAGACCCAGTACTTC,CASSQVSTYQETQYF
-,TRBJ1-1,TRBV7-4,few,TGTGCCAGCAGCTTAGCAATTGGAGATACCATGAACACTGAAGCTTTCTTT,CASSLAIGDTMNTEAFF
-,TRBJ1-1,TRBV5-1,few,TGCGCCAGCAGCTTGGGAGGATATAACACTGAAGCTTTCTTT,CASSLGGYNTEAFF
-,TRBJ2-5,TRBV19,-,TGTGCCAGTAGTATTGAAGGAGGAGAGACCCAGTACTTC,CASSIEGGETQYF
-,TRBJ1-2,TRBV20-1,few,TGCAGTGCGCCCCTTAAACAGGGCCTCTATGGCTACACCTTC,CSAPLKQGLYGYTF
TRBD1,TRBJ1-1,TRBV20-1,few,TGCAGTGCTAGCCCAGGGGGTATGAACACTGAAGCTTTCTTT,CSASPGGMNTEAFF
-,TRBJ1-1,TRBV19,few,TGTGCCAGTAGTATAGAAGAAACAGGGCTGGGGTTTACTGAAGCTTTCTTT,CASSIEETGLGFTEAFF
TRBD2,TRBJ2-2,TRBV12-3/TRBV12-4,-,TGTGCCAGCAGCCAGCCTTTAACTAGCGGGTTAACCGGGGAGCTGTTTTTT,CASSQPLTSGLTGELFF
-,TRBJ1-1,TRBV11-2,-,TGTGCCAGCAGCTTACGAGCCTGGCGGCCCTATAGCACTGAAGCTTTCTTT,CASSLRAWRPYSTEAFF
-,TRBJ1-4,TRBV20-1,-,TGCAGTGCTGAGACAGGTTTCGGTGAAAAACTGTTTTTT,CSAETGFGEKLFF
TRBD1,TRBJ1-5,TRBV12-3/TRBV12-4,-,TGTGCCAGCACCCCGGACAGGGGAAGGAGCAATCAGCCCCAGCATTTT,CASTPDRGRSNQPQHF
-,TRBJ1-1,TRBV5-5,-,TGTGCCAGCAGCTCACAGGGAGGATCGGGGTTTGAAGCTTTCTTT,CASSSQGGSGFEAFF
-,TRBJ2-3,TRBV29-1,-,TGCAGCGTTGGGAATGGGGCAGACTTAGGAGATACGCAGTATTTT,CSVGNGADLGDTQYF
-,TRBJ2-1,TRBV5-1,few,TGCGCCAGCAGCTTGGGGTTGGGGCTAGCGCTACTAAATGAGCAGTTCTTC,CASSLGLGLALLNEQFF
-,TRBJ1-1,TRBV9,few,TGTGCCAGCAGCCCCCAGAGGTGGGACACTGAAGCTTTCTTT,CASSPQRWDTEAFF
TRBD1,TRBJ1-3,TRBV4-1,few,TGCGCCAGCAGGGCCGCGCGGGACAGCTTGAACACCATATATTTT,CASRAARDSLNTIYF
TRBD1,TRBJ2-3,TRBV5-1,-,TGCGCCAGCAGCTTACCCCGACAGGGAAGCACAGATACGCAGTATTTT,CASSLPRQGSTDTQYF
TRBD1,TRBJ1-2,TRBV4-1,many,TGCGCCAGCAGCTACTACAGGGGAAACTATGGCTACACCTTC,CASSYYRGNYGYTF
-,TRBJ2-7,TRBV29-1,-,TGCAGCGTCCCGATCGACGGCAAGGCACAGTACTTC,CSVPIDGKAQYF
-,TRBJ1-1,TRBV4-3,few,TGCGCCAGCAGCCGGCCAAGGACACAGGGTAGGGGTGAAGCTTTCTTT,CASSRPRTQGRGEAFF
-,TRBJ2-7,TRBV3-1,-,TGTGCCAGCAGCCAATATGCGACGCAGTACGAGCAGTACTTC,CASSQYATQYEQYF
TRBD2,TRBJ2-1,TRBV7-9,-,TGTGCCAGCAGCCCACCCCAAGCGGGGTTAGGCAATGAGCAGTTCTTC,CASSPPQAGLGNEQFF
-,TRBJ1-1,TRBV6-5,-,TGTGCCAGCACTAAAGCTGGAACAACAAAGAACACTGAAGCTTTCTTT,CASTKAGTTKNTEAFF
-,TRBJ1-1,TRBV20-1,many,TGCAGTGCTAGAGAAGATAGAAACACTGAAGCTTTCTTT,CSAREDRNTEAFF